What follows are 15 T cell receptor beta chains derived from one specimen sequenced in a study of cytomegalovirus exposure and HLA in healthy donors (dated by TCRdb to the late 2010s). Libraries were built with the immunoSEQ multiplex PCR assay. The multiplex PCR relied on a mix of 60 forward primers for TCR Vbeta segments and 13 reverse primers for TCR Jbeta segments. TCRdb carries this immuneACCESS record with in-frame sequences only. Its versions omit some clonotypes, under half of them owing to an unresolved V gene in the studies checked, with the rest unexplained. This sample gives roughly 120,000 clones in total; 77% of them show up just once. The ten most abundant clones make up roughly 13% of the sample. Input material: PBMCs. The source of these receptors is a woman between 35 and 50 years old in good health and CMV-seropositive.

This clone was recorded only once. This chain links TRBV7-2 with TRBJ2-4; 8 nucleotides match TRBD2. The germline V gene encodes CDR1 SGHTA and CDR2 FQGNSA. Unmatched junction bases numbered 12, after V lost 5 bases and J lost 3 bases. The length of the CDR3 is 17 residues. The CDR3 is CASSPRVLAVVKNIQYF. In nucleotides, the CDR3 is TGTGCCAGCAGCCCCCGAGTACTAGCGGTGGTCAAAAACATTCAGTACTTC. Filled out from reference TRBV7-2 and TRBJ2-4, the complete variable domain reads GAGVSQSPSNKVTEKGKDVELRCDPISGHTALYWYRQSLGQGLEFLIYFQGNSAPDKSGLPSDRFSAERTGGSVSTLTIQRTQQEDSAVYLCASSPRVLAVVKNIQYFGAGTRLSVL.

This clone occurred once. V is TRBV7-2 and J is TRBJ2-2; unclear D gene. With 3 bases removed from V and 2 bases from J, the gap between germline ends came to 7 bases. This CDR3 comprises 14 residues. Germline V gives CDR1 SGHTA, CDR2 FQGNSA. CDR3 in amino acids: CASSFTINTGELFF. CDR3 bases: TGTGCCAGCAGCTTCACTATTAACACCGGGGAGCTGTTTTTT.

The chain uses TRBV28 and TRBJ2-6; D is unclear. This CDR3 has 16 amino acids. Trimming pared 6 bases from V and 0 bases from J, leaving 12 bases between. The V gene's germline CDR1 is MDHEN and CDR2 SYDVKM. CDR3 region: CASRTSGHSGANVLTF. The CDR3 DNA follows: TGTGCCAGCAGAACCTCTGGGCACTCTGGGGCCAACGTCCTGACTTTC. The full variable domain, completed using reference TRBV28 and TRBJ2-6, is DVKVTQSSRYLVKRTGEKVFLECVQDMDHENMFWYRQDPGLGLRLIYFSYDVKMKEKGDIPEGYSVSREKKERFSLILESASTNQTSMYLCASRTSGHSGANVLTFGAGSRLTVL.

The rearrangement uses TRBV18 and TRBJ2-1, with 16 bases identical to TRBD2. The germline V gene encodes CDR1 KGHSH and CDR2 LQKENI. V gave up 5 bases and J gave up 4 bases; unmatched junction bases: 17. The CDR3 length is 21 residues. Written as DNA, the CDR3 is TGTGCCAGCTCATCCCAACCGGGACTAGCGGGAGGGCCAATGGGGTACAATGAGCAGTTCTTC. It specifies CASSSQPGLAGGPMGYNEQFF.

J is TRBJ2-2 and V is TRBV2; TRBD2 might be the D (6 bases). Deletions cut 7 bases from V and 3 bases from J, with 9 bases between. There are 13 residues in the CDR3. Germline V lookup: CDR1 SNHLY, CDR2 FYNNEI. The CDR3 coding sequence is TGTGCCAGCAATTGGGACTACACCGGGGAGCTGTTTTTT. Residues: CASNWDYTGELFF.

The CDR3 DNA is TGTGCCAGCAGCCTAGCGGGAGAAGATGAGCAGTTCTTC. It specifies CASSLAGEDEQFF. The chain links TRBV5-6 to TRBJ2-1; TRBD2 matches at 10 bases. The J segment lost 8 bases and the V segment lost 4 bases, leaving 3 bases of the junction unmatched. There are 13 residues in the CDR3. CDR1 and CDR2 (germline): SGHDT, YYEEEE. Filled out from reference TRBV5-6 and TRBJ2-1, the complete variable domain reads DAGVTQSPTHLIKTRGQQVTLRCSPKSGHDTVSWYQQALGQGPQFIFQYYEEEERQRGNFPDRFSGHQFPNYSSELNVNALLLGDSALYLCASSLAGEDEQFFGPGTRLTVL.

The rearrangement joins TRBV30 to TRBJ2-3; D is uncertain. The CDR3 runs to 15 residues. Germline CDR1 reads GTSNPN; CDR2 reads SVGIG (reference sequence). Trimming removed 0 bases from V and 1 base from J, with 11 bases in between. The DNA for the CDR3 is TGTGCCTGGAGTGTAATTTTCGCGGGCACAGATACGCAGTATTTT. Protein product: CAWSVIFAGTDTQYF.

This clone showed up just once. The chain couples TRBV2 to TRBJ2-3; 9 bases map to TRBD1. This CDR3 spans 14 amino acids. The trim removed 6 bases at V and 5 bases at J, leaving 6 bases unmatched. Germline-derived CDR1 and CDR2 are SNHLY and FYNNEI. As DNA, the CDR3 is TGTGCCAGCAGCGCGGGACAGGGAAGAGATACGCAGTATTTT. It specifies CASSAGQGRDTQYF.

The gene calls are TRBV29-1 and TRBJ2-6; D may be TRBD1 (5 bases). CDR1 is SQVTM and CDR2 is ANQGSEA in the germline V gene. V shed 4 bases and J shed 1 base, with 17 bases lying between them. The CDR3 totals 17 residues. CDR3 nucleotide sequence: TGCAGCGTTGTCATGTTTGGACACGGATCTGGGGCCAACGTCCTGACTTTC. Protein: CSVVMFGHGSGANVLTF.

The DNA of the CDR3 is TGTGCCAGCAGCCCCCCGGGACAGAGCTCCTACGAGCAGTACTTC. It encodes CASSPPGQSSYEQYF. V usage is TRBV5-4 and J usage is TRBJ2-5; 7 nucleotides agree with TRBD1. TRBJ2-7 matches the DNA end more closely, so the J call is doubtful. CDR1 SGHNT and CDR2 YYREEE come from the germline V gene (reference sequence). The CDR3 extends over 15 amino acids.

The chain couples TRBV18 to TRBJ2-1; TRBD1 matches at 10 bases. The V gene end was trimmed by 3 bases and the J gene end by 1 base; junction bases not matched to a gene: 3. Germline V lookup: CDR1 KGHSH, CDR2 LQKENI. CDR3 length equals 16 residues. The CDR3 nucleotides read TGTGCCAGCTCACCCCGGGACAGGGGATCCTACAATGAGCAGTTCTTC. This translates into CASSPRDRGSYNEQFF.

The chain couples TRBV18 to TRBJ1-6, with a tentative D call TRBD1 (5 bases). This CDR3 spans 15 amino acids. V was cut by 3 bases and J by 8 bases, with 14 bases left in between. Looked up from germline, CDR1 is KGHSH and CDR2 is LQKENI. This chain's CDR3 is CASSPLEGRDSPLHF. DNA of the CDR3: TGTGCCAGCTCACCCCTGGAGGGGCGGGATTCACCCCTCCACTTT.

V and J are TRBV29-1 and TRBJ1-1, with 9 bases identical to TRBD1. The CDR3 runs 13 residues. Trimming removed 8 bases from V and 3 bases from J; junction bases left unmatched: 7. In germline, CDR1 is SQVTM, CDR2 ANQGSEA. CDR3 residues: CSLRDRVDTEAFF. CDR3 coding DNA: TGCAGCCTCCGGGACAGGGTTGACACTGAAGCTTTCTTT.

This clone appeared a single time. CDR3 sequence reads: CASSRQGATGGHTGELFF. Here the CDR3 DNA reads TGTGCCAGTAGTAGACAGGGGGCAACGGGAGGACACACCGGGGAGCTGTTTTTT. V and J are TRBV19 and TRBJ2-2; 10 positions match TRBD1. Germline CDR1 LNHDA, CDR2 SQIVND (reference sequence). The V and J ends lost 4 bases and 3 bases, in that order; junction bases with no gene match: 11. CDR3 size: 18 residues.

The chain joins TRBV15 to TRBJ1-4; weak D call: TRBD1 (5 bases). CDR3 length: 18 amino acids. Trimming shortened V by 0 bases and J by 0 bases, and 14 bases separated the two germline ends. Germline-derived CDR1 and CDR2 are LNHNV and YYDKDF (reference sequence). For the CDR3, the DNA is TGTGCCACCAGCAGAGATGGCCAGGGAAGTGCAACTAATGAAAAACTGTTTTTT. It translates to CATSRDGQGSATNEKLFF.